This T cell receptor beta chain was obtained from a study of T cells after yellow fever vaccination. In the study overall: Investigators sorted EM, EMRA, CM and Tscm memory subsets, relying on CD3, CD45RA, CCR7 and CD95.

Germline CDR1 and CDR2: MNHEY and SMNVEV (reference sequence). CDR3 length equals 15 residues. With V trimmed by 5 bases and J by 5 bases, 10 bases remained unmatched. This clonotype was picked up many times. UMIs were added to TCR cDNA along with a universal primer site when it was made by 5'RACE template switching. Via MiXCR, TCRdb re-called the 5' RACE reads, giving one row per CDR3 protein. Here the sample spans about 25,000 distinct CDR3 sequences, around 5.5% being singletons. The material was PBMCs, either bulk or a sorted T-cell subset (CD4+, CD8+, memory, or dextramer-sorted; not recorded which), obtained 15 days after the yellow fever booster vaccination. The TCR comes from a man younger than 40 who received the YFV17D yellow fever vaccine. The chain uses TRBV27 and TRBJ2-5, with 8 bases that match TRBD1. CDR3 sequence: CASSKGQGKGETQYF. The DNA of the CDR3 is TGTGCCAGCAGTAAAGGACAGGGAAAAGGGGAGACCCAGTACTTC.